These 17 T cell receptor beta chains were sequenced from one sample in a study of cytomegalovirus exposure and HLA in healthy donors. The PCR employed 60 Vbeta primers together with 13 Jbeta primers. Data came from immunoSEQ multiplex PCR; TCRdb stores just in-frame clones and leaves some out. This repertoire shows about 98,000 clones, approximately 70% found once; its top ten account for over 2%. Specimen: PBMCs. These receptor sequences come from a man aged 50 or older in good health and CMV-seronegative.

This sequence joins TRBV15 and TRBJ2-5, with TRBD2 identical over 11 bases. The DNA end lines up better with TRBJ2-7; the J call may be wrong. The CDR3 runs 14 residues. The germline CDR1 and CDR2 sequences are LNHNV and YYDKDF (reference sequence). The CDR3 region has the DNA TGTGCCACCAGCAGGCTAGCGGGAGGCTACGAGCAGTACTTC. Protein product: CATSRLAGGYEQYF.

V and J are TRBV18 and TRBJ2-1, with D maybe TRBD1 (6 bases). Trimming stripped 1 base from V and 9 bases from J, with 10 bases between. The CDR3 totals 13 residues. Looked up from germline, CDR1 is KGHSH and CDR2 is LQKENI. The CDR3 nucleotides read TGTGCCAGCTCACCACAGGGGGTAGGTGAGCAGTTCTTC. It codes for CASSPQGVGEQFF.

Only one count was recorded for this clone. V is TRBV9 and J is TRBJ2-7; TRBD2 matches 7 bases. Germline-derived CDR1 and CDR2 are SGDLS and YYNGEE. This CDR3 is built from 14 residues. The ends lost 7 bases at V and 2 bases at J; junction bases unmatched: 9. CDR3 nucleotides: TGTGCCAGCGGGCCCGGGACTAAGACCTACGAGCAGTACTTC. Translated: CASGPGTKTYEQYF.

This rearrangement joins TRBV2 to TRBJ2-4, with D tentatively TRBD2 (7 bases). This CDR3 contains 15 residues. V was clipped by 8 bases and J by 12 bases, with 26 bases between them. Germline CDR1 is SNHLY and CDR2 is FYNNEI. In DNA form, the CDR3 reads TGTGCCAGCTATGGGGGCGCCGGGTACCGCGGGGGTCAGTACTTC. Translating it yields CASYGGAGYRGGQYF.

The V gene is TRBV7-9, the J gene TRBJ1-2, with 7 positions matching TRBD1. CDR1 and CDR2 from the germline V gene are SEHNR and FQNEAQ (reference sequence). This CDR3 has 13 residues. The V segment lost 5 bases and the J segment 8 bases; nucleotides outside the gene matches: 8. CDR3 bases: TGTGCCAGCAGCCTCGGGACAGACGCGGGCTACACCTTC. It codes for CASSLGTDAGYTF.

This clone was detected only once. The chain carries TRBV18 and TRBJ1-2; D not resolved. The CDR3 is 13 amino acids. Deletions cut 2 bases from V and 7 bases from J, with 11 bases between. CDR1 and CDR2 (germline): KGHSH, LQKENI. The CDR3 bases are TGTGCCAGCTCACCAGGGCAGGCGTTTGGCTACACCTTC. It is translated as CASSPGQAFGYTF.

The gene calls are TRBV11-3 and TRBJ1-1, with no clear D. CDR3 length: 15 residues. V was pared by 5 bases and J by 5 bases, with 18 bases between. Germline V gene lookup returns CDR1 SGHNT and CDR2 YENEEA. CDR3 coding DNA: TGTGCCAGCAGCCCCGAGAGGGTCCGTTGTACTGAAGCTTTCTTT. Translating gives CASSPERVRCTEAFF.

The rearrangement links TRBV6-6 to TRBJ2-3; the D gene is possibly TRBD2 (5 bases). Trimming removed 6 bases at V and 4 bases at J, with 17 bases between. The CDR3 sequence is 15 residues long. The germline V gene encodes CDR1 MNHNY and CDR2 SVGAGI (reference sequence). The CDR3 nucleotides are TGTGCCAGCAGGGAGGTTAGGAAGGGAGCAGATACGCAGTATTTT. Translation gives CASREVRKGADTQYF.

V gene TRBV4-1 combines with J gene TRBJ2-3; TRBD1 might be the D (6 bases). From germline, CDR1 is MGHRA and CDR2 YSYEKL. The V and J ends lost 4 bases and 2 bases respectively, with 16 bases between them. The CDR3 covers 16 residues. CDR3 nucleotide sequence: TGCGCCAGCAGCCCCCAGCAGGGACAAACCACAGATACGCAGTATTTT. Residues: CASSPQQGQTTDTQYF.

This rearrangement joins TRBV7-9 to TRBJ2-5; D is unresolved. Deletions cut 2 bases from V and 5 bases from J, with 9 bases between. The CDR3 has 13 amino acids. Germline lookup yields CDR1 SEHNR and CDR2 FQNEAQ (reference sequence). This chain's CDR3 is CASSLLRRETQYF. The CDR3 DNA sequence: TGTGCCAGCAGCTTACTCCGGCGGGAGACCCAGTACTTC.

J is TRBJ1-3 and V is TRBV2; 7 bases are shared with TRBD1. J gave up 0 bases and V 5 bases, and 4 bases lay outside the gene matches. Germline CDR1 is SNHLY and CDR2 is FYNNEI. There are 15 residues in the CDR3. The CDR3 sequence is CASSRRDSSGNTIYF. The CDR3 region has the DNA TGTGCCAGCAGTCGCCGGGACAGCTCTGGAAACACCATATATTTT.

The chain is built from TRBV9 and TRBJ1-6; 9 nucleotides match TRBD1. V dropped 3 bases and J dropped 10; count of bases not matched to a gene: 11. The V gene's germline CDR1 is SGDLS and CDR2 YYNGEE. This CDR3 has 16 amino acids. The CDR3 loop reads CASSGRDRAGGSPLHF. The CDR3 coding sequence is TGTGCCAGCAGCGGCAGGGACAGGGCAGGAGGCTCACCCCTCCACTTT.

The CDR3 is CASSSGQGATNEKLFF. DNA of the CDR3: TGTGCCAGCAGCTCCGGACAGGGCGCGACTAATGAAAAACTGTTTTTT. V usage is TRBV11-2 and J usage is TRBJ1-4; 8 bases match TRBD1. V lost 4 bases to trimming and J lost 2 bases; unmatched junction nucleotides: 6. Per the germline V gene, CDR1 is SGHAT and CDR2 is FQNNGV. The CDR3 is 16 residues long.

This clone appeared a few times. CDR3 DNA: TGCGCCAGCAGCCCGGGACAGGCTCAGGGCTACACCTTC. Its translation: CASSPGQAQGYTF. The chain couples TRBV5-1 to TRBJ1-2; 8 bases line up with TRBD1. This CDR3 has 13 amino acids. Germline V gives CDR1 SGHRS, CDR2 YFSETQ. After removal of 4 bases from V and 8 bases from J, the junction contained 7 bases not matched to a gene. Full variable domain (rest looked up from reference TRBV5-1 and TRBJ1-2): KAGVTQTPRYLIKTRGQQVTLSCSPISGHRSVSWYQQTPGQGLQFLFEYFSETQRNKGNFPGRFSGRQFSNSRSEMNVSTLELGDSALYLCASSPGQAQGYTFGSGTRLTVV.

The V and J genes are TRBV18 and TRBJ2-7; TRBD2 matches 9 bases. V shed 2 bases, J shed 6 bases, and the junction held 11 bases outside the gene matches. The germline CDR1 and CDR2 sequences are KGHSH and LQKENI. CDR3 length: 16 residues. CDR3 loop: CASSPIDKKAGGEQYF. CDR3 sequence (DNA): TGTGCCAGCTCACCAATAGATAAGAAAGCGGGGGGCGAGCAGTACTTC.

V and J are TRBV5-4 and TRBJ2-3; possibly TRBD1 for D (5 bases). Trimming stripped 4 bases from V and 2 bases from J, with 14 bases between. The germline V gene has CDR1 SGHNT and CDR2 YYREEE (reference sequence). The CDR3 runs 15 residues. The CDR3 loop reads CASSQRGTYTDTQYF. The CDR3 bases are TGTGCCAGCAGCCAAAGGGGAACTTACACAGATACGCAGTATTTT.

The chain carries TRBV29-1 and TRBJ2-3; D is possibly TRBD1 (5 bases). The CDR3 runs to 12 residues. V shed 3 bases and J shed 4 bases, with 8 bases lying between them. Germline CDR1 is SQVTM and CDR2 is ANQGSEA. CDR3 sequence (DNA): TGCAGCGTTGATGTAGGGGCAGATACGCAGTATTTT. This gives the protein CSVDVGADTQYF.